These 17 T cell receptor beta chains were all obtained from the same sample, sequenced in a study of shared clonotypes between healthy human individuals. The assay was immunoSEQ multiplex PCR, and TCRdb's table has in-frame clones only and misses some. Here the sample spans 2 million to 2.5 million clones, nearly 97% being singletons. The sample taken for sequencing was naive CD4+ T cells sorted from blood. Subset described: CD45RA+ positively selected. The receptor set was obtained from a man aged 18 to 35 in good health.

The CDR3 spells CASSQFPGQVYGYTF. The CDR3 DNA reads as TGTGCCAGCAGCCAATTCCCCGGACAGGTCTATGGCTACACCTTC. The V gene is TRBV5-6, the J gene TRBJ1-2; TRBD1 aligns across 7 bases. The CDR3 sequence is 15 residues long. Germline CDR1 reads SGHDT; CDR2 reads YYEEEE. Trimming took 4 bases from V and 4 from J; bases not matched to a gene: 10.

J is TRBJ2-3 and V is TRBV7-9, with D tentatively TRBD1 (5 bases). V dropped 7 bases and J dropped 0 bases, with 26 bases sitting between them. This CDR3 has 19 residues. CDR1 and CDR2 from the germline V gene are SEHNR and FQNEAQ (reference sequence). CDR3 bases: TGTGCCAGCACCCACCAAACTGACGGACACTCAGTCAGCACAGATACGCAGTATTTT. Translation: CASTHQTDGHSVSTDTQYF.

The chain is built from TRBV5-1 and TRBJ2-5; TRBD2 agrees at 9 bases. Germline V gives CDR1 SGHRS, CDR2 YFSETQ. The CDR3 covers 16 residues. J gave up 9 bases and V 1 base, and 13 bases lay outside the gene matches. Here the CDR3 reads CASSLMASGALVAQYF. CDR3 coding DNA: TGCGCCAGCAGCTTGATGGCTAGCGGGGCCCTGGTGGCCCAGTACTTC.

The chain uses TRBV25-1 and TRBJ2-7; 11 bases are a match to TRBD1. Germline loops: CDR1 MGHDK, CDR2 SYGVNS. J lost 3 bases, V lost 8 bases, and 3 bases had no gene match. The CDR3 consists of 13 residues. The CDR3 DNA follows: TGTGCCAGCGGGGGGACAGGGGGCTACGAGCAGTACTTC. Translation gives CASGGTGGYEQYF.

V gene TRBV6-6 combines with J gene TRBJ2-2, with TRBD2 identical over 8 bases. The CDR3 runs to 15 residues. Germline CDR1 reads MNHNY; CDR2 reads SVGAGI (reference sequence). V dropped 6 bases and J dropped 7; count of bases not matched to a gene: 10. This CDR3 reads CASRLRDSGVGELFF. CDR3 sequence (DNA): TGTGCCAGCAGACTTCGGGATAGCGGGGTCGGGGAGCTGTTTTTT.

The chain employs TRBV9 and TRBJ2-2, with a tentative D call TRBD1 (6 bases). The germline V gene has CDR1 SGDLS and CDR2 YYNGEE. The CDR3 covers 16 residues. Trimming stripped 0 bases from V and 2 bases from J, with 11 bases between. CDR3 DNA sequence: TGTGCCAGCAGCGTAGCGACAGGCGGAAACACCGGGGAGCTGTTTTTT. Protein sequence: CASSVATGGNTGELFF.

The chain carries TRBV30 and TRBJ1-4; 8 nucleotides align to TRBD1. V gave up 0 bases and J gave up 10 bases; unmatched junction bases: 4. This CDR3 is built from 13 residues. Germline V CDR1 and CDR2: GTSNPN, SVGIG (reference sequence). The CDR3 coding sequence is TGTGCCTGGAGTGTAAAACAGGGGGGAAAACTGTTTTTT. Protein product: CAWSVKQGGKLFF.

The chain recombines TRBV5-6 with TRBJ2-7; D is uncertain. Germline CDR1 reads SGHDT; CDR2 reads YYEEEE. CDR3 size: 14 residues. The ends were cut back, 0 bases at V and 7 bases at J, with 14 bases in the middle. CDR3 sequence reads: CASSLAGDVREQYF. Here the CDR3 DNA reads TGTGCCAGCAGCTTGGCCGGAGATGTACGGGAGCAGTACTTC.

This clone was observed a handful of times. V is TRBV6-1 and J is TRBJ1-6, with 8 bases fitting TRBD1. Germline assignment: CDR1 MNHNS and CDR2 SASEGT. After removal of 4 bases from V and 15 bases from J, the junction contained 11 bases not matched to a gene. CDR3 length equals 14 residues. Here the CDR3 reads CASSGGQGARDLHF. As DNA, the CDR3 is TGTGCCAGCAGTGGGGGGCAGGGGGCGCGTGACCTCCACTTT.

The chain has TRBV30 and TRBJ2-3; 8 positions agree with TRBD2. Unmatched junction bases numbered 9, after V lost 4 bases and J lost 9 bases. The germline gives CDR1 GTSNPN, CDR2 SVGIG (reference sequence). The CDR3 has 13 amino acids. The DNA for the CDR3 is TGTGCCTGGAAATCAGCGGGAGCGGGAACGCAGTATTTT. It codes for CAWKSAGAGTQYF.

The V gene is TRBV6-5, the J gene TRBJ2-3, with 7 bases fitting TRBD2. The CDR3 spans 12 residues. Germline CDR1 and CDR2: MNHEY and SVGAGI. J gave up 8 bases and V 6 bases, and 5 bases lay outside the gene matches. CDR3 in DNA: TGTGCCAGCAGGCGGGGAGGGTTTACGCAGTATTTT. As protein: CASRRGGFTQYF.

This clone appeared once. This chain joins TRBV5-1 and TRBJ1-6; possible D gene TRBD1, 5 bases. Trimming shortened V by 1 base and J by 7 bases, and 12 bases separated the two germline ends. Looked up from germline, CDR1 is SGHRS and CDR2 is YFSETQ. CDR3 length: 15 amino acids. CDR3 sequence reads: CASSLMGERNSPLHF. CDR3 bases: TGCGCCAGCAGCTTGATGGGGGAGAGGAATTCACCCCTCCACTTT. Combining the CDR3 with reference TRBV5-1 and TRBJ1-6 gives the whole variable domain KAGVTQTPRYLIKTRGQQVTLSCSPISGHRSVSWYQQTPGQGLQFLFEYFSETQRNKGNFPGRFSGRQFSNSRSEMNVSTLELGDSALYLCASSLMGERNSPLHFGNGTRLTVT.

The V call is TRBV7-9, the J call TRBJ1-2, with D hard to call. CDR3 length equals 14 residues. Trimming cost V 4 bases and J 7 bases, with 16 bases left between them. The germline CDR1 and CDR2 sequences are SEHNR and FQNEAQ (reference sequence). CDR3 residues: CASSSESAARGYTF. The CDR3 DNA reads TGTGCCAGCAGCTCCGAGTCGGCAGCGCGTGGCTACACCTTC.

This rearrangement joins TRBV6-1 to TRBJ2-1, with D unresolved. V was trimmed by 2 bases and J by 7 bases, leaving 12 bases between them. Germline V gene data show CDR1 as MNHNS and CDR2 as SASEGT. The CDR3 contains 14 residues. The CDR3 region is CASSELWAGNEQFF. CDR3 nucleotides: TGTGCCAGCAGTGAATTATGGGCTGGAAATGAGCAGTTCTTC.

The genes are TRBV4-1 and TRBJ1-4; D is undetermined. The CDR3 runs 16 residues. Germline CDR1 reads MGHRA; CDR2 reads YSYEKL. V dropped 4 bases and J dropped 0 bases, with 12 bases sitting between them. CDR3 residues: CASSLAGRATNEKLFF. The CDR3 DNA sequence: TGCGCCAGCAGCCTCGCGGGAAGGGCAACTAATGAAAAACTGTTTTTT.

This chain links TRBV5-6 with TRBJ1-1, with D perhaps TRBD1 (5 bases). Germline CDR1 is SGHDT and CDR2 is YYEEEE. Deletions cut 4 bases from V and 0 bases from J, with 13 bases between. CDR3 length: 15 amino acids. As DNA, the CDR3 is TGTGCCAGCAGCGGACCCGGGACGGTGAACACTGAAGCTTTCTTT. Protein: CASSGPGTVNTEAFF.

The genes are TRBV5-1 and TRBJ2-5, with D perhaps TRBD2 (6 bases). This CDR3 contains 14 residues. CDR1 SGHRS and CDR2 YFSETQ come from the germline V gene. V shed 0 bases and J shed 5 bases, with 11 bases lying between them. CDR3 nucleotide sequence: TGCGCCAGCAGCTTGGGCGGGGCGGCGGAGACCCAGTACTTC. Translated: CASSLGGAAETQYF.